The clone carrying this T cell receptor beta chain has more than one count but fewer than ten. The antigen is undetermined. The record originates from a study of CD8 T cells in ankylosing spondylitis. Study-wide findings and caveats: As for the disease-linked clones, they showed a CD8+ phenotype and occurred at relatively low frequencies in peripheral blood. About 8 highly homologous variants made up a TCR beta motif, and this motif appeared characteristic of ankylosing spondylitis blood.

The V gene lost 1 base and the J gene lost 2 bases, with 3 bases spanning the gap. CDR3 length equals 11 residues. Germline V gene lookup returns CDR1 DFQATT and CDR2 SNEGSKA (reference sequence). Construction of TCR beta libraries was performed using quantitative 5'-RACE with molecular barcodes. A single record per CDR3 protein comes from TCRdb applying MiXCR to the 5' RACE reads. Of 300,000 to 400,000 distinct CDR3 sequences in the sample, roughly 14% were seen once. Sequencing was carried out using blood, either unsorted or a sorted T cell fraction (not recorded which). The TCR originated in a male donor with ankylosing spondylitis or in good health (not recorded which). The J gene is TRBJ2-7, the V gene TRBV20-1; D remains ambiguous. In DNA form, the CDR3 reads TGCAGTGCTAGAGGTCCCTACGAGCAGTACTTC. Amino acid sequence: CSARGPYEQYF.